These T cell receptor beta chains were read from a single sample in a study of PD-L1 blockade in urothelial cancer. TCRdb's table, derived via immunoSEQ multiplex PCR, lists solely in-frame clones and lacks some. The sample records 60,000 to 70,000 clones, approximately 80% being singletons. This specimen consisted of PBMCs, obtained around atezolizumab (anti-PD-L1) treatment. The receptors here all came from a man between 65 and 85 years old with urothelial cancer. Both conserved end residues are part of each CDR3. The order of the fields is D gene, V gene, J gene, CDR3 length, clone size, CDR3 protein, CDR3 DNA. D genes are given only for firm matches. Rows may omit the clone size; those that give it use once, few, many or a size class.

TRBD1	TRBV5-6	TRBJ2-7	16	.	CASSLAGGDPSYEQYF	TGTGCCAGCAGCTTGGCAGGGGGCGACCCCTCCTACGAGCAGTACTTC
.	TRBV5-5	TRBJ1-4	13	once	CASSQTTNEKLFF	TGTGCCAGCAGCCAAACAACTAATGAAAAACTGTTTTTT
TRBD1	TRBV6-1	TRBJ1-1	14	few	CASNYPTGSSEAFF	TGTGCCAGCAATTACCCGACAGGGTCGAGTGAAGCTTTCTTT
TRBD2	TRBV7-9	TRBJ2-1	15	.	CASSLVFLAGNEQFF	TGTGCCAGCAGCTTAGTTTTCCTAGCGGGCAATGAGCAGTTCTTC
.	TRBV6-1	TRBJ1-1	14	.	CASSEPGGSTEAFF	TGTGCCAGCAGTGAACCGGGAGGGAGCACTGAAGCTTTCTTT
TRBD1	TRBV19	TRBJ1-2	13	.	CASSMTGDNGYTF	TGTGCCAGTAGTATGACAGGGGATAATGGCTACACCTTC
.	TRBV27	TRBJ2-7	13	few	CASSLARAYEQYF	TGTGCCAGCAGTTTAGCCCGGGCCTACGAGCAGTACTTC
.	TRBV21-1	TRBJ1-1	12	.	CASEAQNTEAFF	TGTGCCAGCGAAGCCCAAAACACTGAAGCTTTCTTT
.	TRBV18	TRBJ2-5	14	.	CASSPTTGQETQYF	TGTGCCAGCTCACCCACGACAGGCCAAGAGACCCAGTACTTC
TRBD1	TRBV9	TRBJ2-2	15	.	CARSGGQGPTGELFF	TGTGCCAGATCTGGGGGACAGGGGCCCACCGGGGAGCTGTTTTTT
.	TRBV4-1	TRBJ2-7	14	once	CASSQDGQSYEQYF	TGCGCCAGCAGCCAAGATGGTCAGTCCTACGAGCAGTACTTC
.	TRBV5-1	TRBJ2-3	13	.	CASNTGSTDTQYF	TGCGCCAGCAATACAGGGAGCACAGATACGCAGTATTTT
.	TRBV6-6	TRBJ1-1	13	few	CASSSQQNTEAFF	TGTGCCAGCAGTTCCCAACAGAACACTGAAGCTTTCTTT
.	TRBV2	TRBJ2-1	14	few	CATASAPLVNEQFF	TGTGCCACAGCGTCTGCCCCCTTGGTCAATGAGCAGTTCTTC
TRBD2	TRBV10-3	TRBJ2-3	15	few	CAISETSGTTDTQYF	TGTGCCATCAGTGAGACTAGCGGGACAACAGATACGCAGTATTTT
TRBD1	TRBV5-1	TRBJ1-3	17	.	CASSPGQGTGRGNTIYF	TGCGCCAGCAGCCCGGGACAGGGTACGGGTCGCGGAAACACCATATATTTT
.	TRBV19	TRBJ1-5	15	.	CASSAGQDPNQPQHF	TGTGCCAGTAGTGCCGGCCAGGATCCCAATCAGCCCCAGCATTTT
.	TRBV18	TRBJ2-3	15	.	CASSPPIRSTDTQYF	TGTGCCAGCTCACCTCCGATTCGGAGCACAGATACGCAGTATTTT
.	TRBV27	TRBJ1-4	15	.	CASSLGGTGGEKLFF	TGTGCCAGCAGTTTAGGTGGGACCGGGGGGGAAAAACTGTTTTTT
.	TRBV19	TRBJ2-1	15	.	CASRPGGIFYNEQFF	TGTGCCAGTAGGCCAGGGGGGATATTTTACAATGAGCAGTTCTTC
TRBD1	TRBV5-8	TRBJ1-2	13	.	CASSFRQGHGYTF	TGTGCCAGCAGCTTCCGACAGGGCCATGGCTACACCTTC
TRBD2	TRBV4-1	TRBJ2-7	15	.	CASSQGLAGTYEQYF	TGCGCCAGCAGCCAAGGTCTAGCGGGAACCTACGAGCAGTACTTC
TRBD1	TRBV10-2	TRBJ2-6	19	once	CASSRGGTGFFSGANVLTF	TGCGCCAGCAGTAGGGGGGGGACAGGGTTTTTTTCTGGGGCCAACGTCCTGACTTTC
.	TRBV7-9	TRBJ1-5	12	many	CASSGRNQPQHF	TGTGCCAGCAGCGGGAGAAATCAGCCCCAGCATTTT
.	TRBV27	TRBJ2-7	15	.	CASSTTSLATYEQYF	TGTGCCAGCAGCACCACGTCCCTGGCCACCTACGAGCAGTACTTC
TRBD1	TRBV7-2	TRBJ1-5	15	.	CASSPQGGRNQPQHF	TGTGCCAGCAGCCCACAGGGGGGCCGCAATCAGCCCCAGCATTTT
.	TRBV7-7	TRBJ1-4	13	medium-sized	CASSLTTGEKLFF	TGTGCTAGCAGCTTAACCACGGGGGAAAAACTGTTTTTT
TRBD1	TRBV15	TRBJ2-3	16	.	CATSRGQGPPTDTQYF	TGTGCCACCAGCAGAGGACAGGGACCCCCCACAGATACGCAGTATTTT
TRBD1	TRBV19	TRBJ2-2	15	.	CASSFDRANTGELFF	TGTGCCAGTAGTTTCGACAGGGCGAACACCGGGGAGCTGTTTTTT
.	TRBV19	TRBJ2-7	14	.	CASSSAGRTGEQYF	TGTGCCAGTAGTTCCGCAGGGAGAACAGGGGAGCAGTACTTC
.	TRBV9	TRBJ2-2	13	.	CASGTSNTGELFF	TGTGCCAGCGGGACTTCTAACACCGGGGAGCTGTTTTTT
.	TRBV15	TRBJ1-2	12	.	CATSRDTGGYTF	TGTGCCACCAGCAGAGATACAGGAGGCTACACCTTC
.	TRBV29-1	TRBJ2-1	14	.	CSVEGAGSYNEQFF	TGCAGCGTTGAAGGGGCAGGGTCTTACAATGAGCAGTTCTTC
TRBD1	TRBV28	TRBJ1-1	15	many	CASTTPGTVNTEAFF	TGTGCCAGCACCACTCCGGGGACAGTGAACACTGAAGCTTTCTTT
.	TRBV6-9	TRBJ2-1	18	once	CASSSHLPHRKGHNEQFF	TGTGCCAGCAGTTCCCATTTGCCCCACAGGAAGGGGCACAATGAGCAGTTCTTC
.	TRBV9	TRBJ1-1	15	.	CASGRGEGVNTEAFF	TGTGCCAGCGGAAGAGGGGAGGGAGTGAACACTGAAGCTTTCTTT
.	TRBV9	TRBJ1-2	13	.	CASSVGGIGGYTF	TGTGCCAGCAGCGTAGGAGGGATTGGAGGCTACACCTTC
.	TRBV30	TRBJ1-1	14	many	CAWSLQGGDTEAFF	TGTGCCTGGAGTTTACAGGGTGGGGACACTGAAGCTTTCTTT
TRBD1	TRBV11-2	TRBJ1-5	16	.	CASRQKRGPRNQPQHF	TGTGCCAGCAGGCAAAAGAGGGGGCCGCGAAATCAGCCCCAGCATTTT
TRBD1	TRBV7-9	TRBJ1-2	14	few	CASSFRTGGYGYTF	TGTGCCAGCAGCTTTAGGACAGGAGGTTATGGCTACACCTTC
TRBD1	TRBV30	TRBJ1-1	13	.	CAWSVRQGTEAFF	TGTGCCTGGAGTGTGAGACAGGGCACTGAAGCTTTCTTT
.	TRBV6-5	TRBJ1-2	15	.	CASSYSFSGMTGYTF	TGTGCCAGCAGTTACTCGTTCAGCGGTATGACGGGCTACACCTTC
.	TRBV30	TRBJ2-5	13	.	CAWSGGLLETQYF	TGTGCCTGGAGTGGGGGGCTTTTAGAGACCCAGTACTTC
TRBD1	TRBV5-4	TRBJ2-1	16	few	CASSTGTGRGFNEQFF	TGTGCCAGCAGCACCGGGACAGGACGGGGGTTCAATGAGCAGTTCTTC
.	TRBV29-1	TRBJ1-1	13	.	CSVVLQGNTEAFF	TGCAGCGTTGTATTACAGGGCAACACTGAAGCTTTCTTT